Each of the 26 T cell receptor beta chains below was sequenced from the same sample in a study of T cell responses to AZD1222 COVID-19 vaccine. Some clones are missing from TCRdb's copy, which holds only in-frame ones; the method was immunoSEQ multiplex PCR. The profile shows about 180,000 clones, 90% of them singletons. Sequencing was performed on peripheral blood, taken on day 0 of AZD1222 vaccination. Receptors originate from an adult in good health.

This chain links TRBV4-2 with TRBJ2-1; a possible D gene is TRBD2 (7 bases). The CDR3 covers 13 residues. V lost 3 bases, J lost 8 bases, and 11 bases lay in between. The germline gives CDR1 LGHNA, CDR2 YNFKEQ. The CDR3 DNA reads as TGTGCCAGCAGCCAGGGGGGGGCCGATGAGCAGTTCTTC. This codes for CASSQGGADEQFF.

There are a few counts of this clone. The chain uses TRBV11-2 and TRBJ2-4; TRBD1 agrees at 7 bases. The V and J ends lost 0 bases and 9 bases, in that order; junction bases with no gene match: 2. The CDR3 length is 13 residues. Germline CDR1 SGHAT, CDR2 FQNNGV. The CDR3 coding sequence is TGTGCCAGCAGCTTAGAGCCAGGGGGCATTCAGTACTTC. It is translated as CASSLEPGGIQYF.

The sample holds one count of this clone. The chain has TRBV19 and TRBJ1-2, with D tentatively TRBD1 (6 bases). Trimming took off 1 base at V and 6 bases at J, with 18 bases between the two ends. The CDR3 is made up of 16 amino acids. Germline V gene lookup returns CDR1 LNHDA and CDR2 SQIVND (reference sequence). CDR3 bases: TGTGCCAGTAGTATAGTAGGCGGCAGGGGAAACAATGGCTACACCTTC. This encodes CASSIVGGRGNNGYTF.

On this clone itself: This likely comes from a read error, as the CDR3 has no conserved phenylalanine or tryptophan at its end. No DNA is shown, since the ends of the CDR3 on it are uncertain; the CDR3 is the one TCRdb lists. This chain joins TRBV7-9 and TRBJ1-1; the DNA was not used to check the table's D call, TRBD1. The CDR3 numbers 11 amino acids, ends counted. Germline loops: CDR1 SEHNR, CDR2 FQNEAQ (reference sequence). This chain's CDR3 is CASSLAEGQPL.

CDR3 region: CASTLTLRAGNLYGYTF. In DNA form, the CDR3 reads TGTGCCAGCACCCTAACCTTGAGGGCAGGTAATCTCTATGGCTACACCTTC. The V call is TRBV27, the J call TRBJ1-2; D is unclear. Trimming shortened V by 7 bases and J by 4 bases, and 25 bases separated the two germline ends. This CDR3 spans 17 amino acids. Germline values: CDR1 MNHEY, CDR2 SMNVEV (reference sequence).

The chain joins TRBV7-3 to TRBJ2-2; D ambiguous. Trimming stripped 2 bases from V and 0 bases from J, with 10 bases between. Germline V gives CDR1 SGHTA, CDR2 FQGTGA. This CDR3 has 16 amino acids. The CDR3 bases are TGTGCCAGCAGCTTAGGGGTCCCGACGAACACCGGGGAGCTGTTTTTT. It codes for CASSLGVPTNTGELFF.

The J gene is TRBJ2-3, the V gene TRBV15; 12 positions agree with TRBD2. CDR1 LNHNV and CDR2 YYDKDF come from the germline V gene (reference sequence). There are 17 residues in the CDR3. The ends lost 3 bases at V and 4 bases at J; junction bases unmatched: 8. The CDR3 DNA follows: TGTGCCACCAGCAGCCGAAACCTAGCGGGGGGGGCAGATACGCAGTATTTT. Its translation: CATSSRNLAGGADTQYF.

V is TRBV5-1 and J is TRBJ1-1; TRBD1 is a possible D gene (5 bases). Germline loops: CDR1 SGHRS, CDR2 YFSETQ. Trimming took off 3 bases at V and 1 base at J, with 13 bases between the two ends. This CDR3 region has 15 residues. The CDR3 DNA follows: TGCGCCAGCAGCTGGGGCAGGACCCAGAACACTGAAGCTTTCTTT. Translation: CASSWGRTQNTEAFF. The entire variable domain, with the rest obtained from reference TRBV5-1 and TRBJ1-1, is as follows: KAGVTQTPRYLIKTRGQQVTLSCSPISGHRSVSWYQQTPGQGLQFLFEYFSETQRNKGNFPGRFSGRQFSNSRSEMNVSTLELGDSALYLCASSWGRTQNTEAFFGQGTRLTVV.

The gene calls are TRBV6-5 and TRBJ1-2; D perhaps matches TRBD1 (5 bases). V lost 4 bases and J 6 bases, leaving 9 bases between the germline ends. Germline V gives CDR1 MNHEY, CDR2 SVGAGI. This CDR3 spans 12 amino acids. CDR3 DNA: TGTGCCAGCAGTTTTCAGGGACATGGCTACACCTTC. Protein sequence: CASSFQGHGYTF.

V is TRBV11-2 and J is TRBJ1-6; D gene uncertain. This CDR3 comprises 15 residues. CDR1 and CDR2 (germline): SGHAT, FQNNGV. V lost 3 bases and J 7 bases, leaving 13 bases between the germline ends. CDR3 in DNA: TGTGCCAGCAGCTTTTCCCCCGCCGCGAATTCACCCCTCCACTTT. It yields the protein CASSFSPAANSPLHF.

V is TRBV7-2 and J is TRBJ1-5; D is uncertain. Germline V CDR1 and CDR2: SGHTA, FQGNSA. This CDR3 spans 16 amino acids. Trimming left V 0 bases short and J 1 base short, with 10 bases between. The CDR3 DNA sequence: TGTGCCAGCAGCTTAGCCCCAGGTTTGAGCAATCAGCCCCAGCATTTT. The encoded protein is CASSLAPGLSNQPQHF.

The genes are TRBV6-2 or TRBV6-3 and TRBJ2-7, with TRBD2 matching 14 bases. With 3 bases clipped from V and 3 bases from J, the junction kept 1 base outside the gene matches. This CDR3 is built from 15 residues. CDR1 and CDR2 (germline): MNHEY, SVGEGT. The CDR3 here is CASSYGTSGGYEQYF. CDR3 coding DNA: TGTGCCAGCAGTTATGGGACTAGCGGGGGCTACGAGCAGTACTTC.

This chain uses TRBV5-4 with TRBJ1-1; a weak D match, TRBD1 (6 bases). V was shortened by 0 bases and J by 7 bases, with 13 bases between the two germline ends. The germline gives CDR1 SGHNT, CDR2 YYREEE (reference sequence). There are 14 residues in the CDR3. The CDR3 reads CASSLEGGFGEAFF. CDR3 bases: TGTGCCAGCAGCTTGGAGGGGGGCTTCGGTGAAGCTTTCTTT.

The chain links TRBV30 to TRBJ1-5; D perhaps matches TRBD1 (5 bases). The germline V gene encodes CDR1 GTSNPN and CDR2 SVGIG (reference sequence). This CDR3 contains 14 residues. The V end was cut by 2 bases, the J end by 0 bases, with 8 bases between. The CDR3 protein is CAWSRDHSNQPQHF. In DNA, the CDR3 is TGTGCCTGGAGTAGGGACCATAGCAATCAGCCCCAGCATTTT.

The CDR3 is CASSTRQGYRNTEAFF. The CDR3 nucleotides read TGTGCCAGCAGCACCCGACAGGGGTACAGGAACACTGAAGCTTTCTTT. The chain employs TRBV21-1 and TRBJ1-1; the table names TRBD1, a call not compared with the DNA. TRBV21-1 is given as a pseudogene. This CDR3 is built from 16 residues.

The chain recombines TRBV2 with TRBJ1-1, with D hard to call. V was trimmed by 8 bases and J by 1 base, leaving 14 bases between them. The V gene's germline CDR1 is SNHLY and CDR2 FYNNEI. CDR3 length equals 14 residues. The CDR3 is CASQSSPKNTEAFF. DNA of the CDR3: TGTGCCAGCCAAAGCTCCCCCAAGAACACTGAAGCTTTCTTT. The whole variable domain, remainder taken from reference TRBV2 and TRBJ1-1, is EPEVTQTPSHQVTQMGQEVILRCVPISNHLYFYWYRQILGQKVEFLVSFYNNEISEKSEIFDDQFSVERPDGSNFTLKIRSTKLEDSAMYFCASQSSPKNTEAFFGQGTRLTVV.

V gene TRBV7-8 combines with J gene TRBJ1-1; D possibly corresponds to TRBD1 (6 bases). This CDR3 has 15 amino acids. V lost 1 base to trimming and J lost 1 base, with 10 bases between them. The germline V gene encodes CDR1 SGHVS and CDR2 FQNEAQ. The CDR3 protein is CASSLGQGQNTEAFF. DNA for the CDR3: TGTGCCAGCAGCTTAGGGCAGGGACAGAACACTGAAGCTTTCTTT.

This clone has a handful of counts. This rearrangement joins TRBV4-1 to TRBJ1-2; 8 bases fit TRBD1. CDR3 length: 16 amino acids. J lost 3 bases, V lost 1 base, and 7 bases had no gene match. CDR1 is MGHRA, CDR2 YSYEKL, per germline. CDR3 sequence reads: CASSQVPGGTDYGYTF. The DNA for the CDR3 is TGCGCCAGCAGCCAAGTACCAGGGGGCACGGACTATGGCTACACCTTC.

The J gene is TRBJ1-4, the V gene TRBV4-3; 7 bases are shared with TRBD1. The ends lost 0 bases at V and 3 bases at J; junction bases unmatched: 7. Germline V CDR1 and CDR2: LGHNA, YSLEER. The CDR3 consists of 17 residues. The CDR3 sequence: CASSQEGWGQSNEKLFF. The CDR3 DNA reads as TGCGCCAGCAGCCAAGAGGGATGGGGACAGTCTAATGAAAAACTGTTTTTT.

V gene TRBV15 combines with J gene TRBJ1-3; the D gene is possibly TRBD1 (5 bases). This CDR3 spans 14 amino acids. Per germline, CDR1 LNHNV and CDR2 YYDKDF (reference sequence). Between the trimmed V and J ends, which lost 3 bases and 8 bases, there was a span of 14 bases. CDR3 residues: CATSSLGRGDTIYF. CDR3 sequence (DNA): TGTGCCACCAGCAGCCTCGGTAGGGGTGACACCATATATTTT.

This chain joins TRBV7-3 and TRBJ2-2; D is uncertain. CDR3 length: 12 amino acids. Trimming left V 5 bases short and J 5 bases short, with 6 bases between. Per germline, CDR1 SGHTA and CDR2 FQGTGA. DNA for the CDR3: TGTGCCAGCAGCAGGGAAACCGGGGAGCTGTTTTTT. Protein sequence: CASSRETGELFF.

The chain links TRBV5-1 to TRBJ2-1, with D possibly matching TRBD1 (5 bases). The CDR3 is 13 residues long. Germline V lookup: CDR1 SGHRS, CDR2 YFSETQ. The V end was cut by 3 bases, the J end by 8 bases, with 12 bases between. In DNA form, the CDR3 reads TGCGCCAGCAGCTCAGGAAGGGGCGATGAGCAGTTCTTC. It specifies CASSSGRGDEQFF.

The chain recombines TRBV4-2 with TRBJ2-5; TRBD2 agrees at 11 bases. V shed 0 bases, J shed 14 bases, and the junction held 11 bases outside the gene matches. CDR1 LGHNA and CDR2 YNFKEQ come from the germline V gene. The CDR3 is made up of 15 amino acids. CDR3 protein: CASSQESLAGGPVYF. Written as DNA, the CDR3 is TGTGCCAGCAGCCAAGAGTCCCTAGCGGGGGGCCCCGTTTACTTC.

The chain combines TRBV5-4 with TRBJ2-7; no reliable D call. Germline assignment: CDR1 SGHNT and CDR2 YYREEE (reference sequence). This CDR3 spans 13 amino acids. Trimming removed 3 bases at V and 2 bases at J, with 9 bases between. The CDR3 nucleotides read TGTGCCAGCAGCTCAAGTGGGGCCTACGAGCAGTACTTC. This translates into CASSSSGAYEQYF.

The chain uses TRBV3-1 (or the pseudogene TRBV3-2) and TRBJ1-1, with a tentative D call TRBD1 (6 bases). Trimming pared 4 bases from V and 1 base from J, leaving 10 bases between. The germline CDR1 and CDR2 sequences are LGHDT and YNNKEL (reference sequence). The CDR3 totals 14 residues. CDR3 sequence: CASSPRTANTEAFF. The CDR3 nucleotides are TGTGCCAGCAGCCCCCGGACAGCGAACACTGAAGCTTTCTTT.

A word on this clone: Other nucleotide sequences in the sample specify the same CDR3. The CDR3 DNA reads TGTGCCAGCAGTTACTCGTATGGGGAGAACTATGGCTACACCTTC. Translation gives CASSYSYGENYGYTF. The gene calls are TRBV6-5 and TRBJ1-2, with D hard to call. Germline lookup yields CDR1 MNHEY and CDR2 SVGAGI. V shed 0 bases and J shed 2 bases, with 10 bases lying between them. The CDR3 runs 15 residues.